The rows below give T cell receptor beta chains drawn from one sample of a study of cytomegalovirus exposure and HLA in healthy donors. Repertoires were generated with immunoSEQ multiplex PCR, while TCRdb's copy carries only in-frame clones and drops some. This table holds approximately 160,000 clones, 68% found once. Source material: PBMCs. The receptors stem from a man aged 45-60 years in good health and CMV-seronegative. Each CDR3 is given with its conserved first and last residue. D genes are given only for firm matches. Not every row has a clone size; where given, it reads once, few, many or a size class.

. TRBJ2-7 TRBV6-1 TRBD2 CASSDAGGSTYEQYF TGTGCCAGCAGTGATGCCGGGGGGTCCACCTACGAGCAGTACTTC
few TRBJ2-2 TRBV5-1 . CASSLNTGELFF TGCGCCAGCAGCCTTAACACCGGGGAGCTGTTTTTT
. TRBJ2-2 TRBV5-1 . CASSLGGDSNTGELFF TGCGCCAGCAGCTTGGGCGGGGACAGTAACACCGGGGAGCTGTTTTTT
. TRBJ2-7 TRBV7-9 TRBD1 CASSYSDRSPYEQYF TGTGCCAGCAGCTATTCGGACAGGTCGCCCTACGAGCAGTACTTC
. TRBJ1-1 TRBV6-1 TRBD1 CASASGTVREAFF TGTGCCAGCGCCTCGGGGACAGTCAGGGAAGCTTTCTTT
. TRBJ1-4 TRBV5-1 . CASSSWTADEKLFF TGCGCCAGCAGCTCCTGGACAGCGGATGAAAAACTGTTTTTT
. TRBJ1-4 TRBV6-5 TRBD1 CASRPDRATNEKLFF TGTGCCAGCAGGCCTGACAGGGCAACTAATGAAAAACTGTTTTTT
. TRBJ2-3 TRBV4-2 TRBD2 CASSQEAGVNTDTQYF TGTGCCAGCAGCCAAGAAGCGGGGGTGAACACAGATACGCAGTATTTT
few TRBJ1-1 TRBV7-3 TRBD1 CASSSLGGGQGNTEAFF TGTGCCAGCAGCTCCCTTGGGGGGGGACAGGGGAACACTGAAGCTTTCTTT
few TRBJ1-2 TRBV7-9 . CASSFVTRGYTF TGTGCCAGCAGTTTTGTTACGAGAGGCTACACCTTC
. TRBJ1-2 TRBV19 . CASSVNPRVYYGYTF TGTGCCAGTAGTGTCAACCCCAGGGTATATTATGGCTACACCTTC
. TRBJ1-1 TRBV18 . CASSPRENTEAFF TGTGCCAGCTCACCTCGGGAGAACACTGAAGCTTTCTTT
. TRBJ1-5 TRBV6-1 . CASTALRDSNQPQHF TGTGCCAGCACTGCACTCCGGGATAGCAATCAGCCCCAGCATTTT
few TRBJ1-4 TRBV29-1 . CSAVVGTAGEKLFF TGCAGCGCGGTAGTCGGGACGGCGGGGGAAAAACTGTTTTTT
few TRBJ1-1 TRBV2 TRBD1 CASSGQGRTEAFF TGTGCCAGCAGCGGACAGGGGAGGACTGAAGCTTTCTTT
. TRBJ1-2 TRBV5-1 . CASSPGHSNYGYTF TGCGCCAGCAGCCCGGGACACTCGAACTATGGCTACACCTTC
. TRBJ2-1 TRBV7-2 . CASSPPSGHNEQFF TGTGCCAGCAGTCCCCCCAGCGGACACAATGAGCAGTTCTTC
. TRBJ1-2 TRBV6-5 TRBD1 CASSYSPTGRYGYTF TGTGCCAGCAGTTACTCCCCGACAGGGCGTTATGGCTACACCTTC
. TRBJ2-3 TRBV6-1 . CASNRQDVTDTQYF TGTGCCAGCAATAGACAGGACGTCACAGATACGCAGTATTTT
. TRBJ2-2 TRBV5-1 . CASSLSFVGGTGELFF TGCGCCAGCAGCTTGAGTTTCGTGGGGGGCACCGGGGAGCTGTTTTTT
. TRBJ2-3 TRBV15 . CATSFGTSSTDTQYF TGTGCCACCAGCTTCGGCACTAGTAGCACAGATACGCAGTATTTT
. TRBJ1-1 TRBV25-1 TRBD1 CASSGTGANTEAFF TGTGCCAGCAGTGGGACAGGGGCGAACACTGAAGCTTTCTTT
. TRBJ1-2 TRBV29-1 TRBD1 CSVESFGTGSEGYTF TGCAGCGTTGAATCTTTTGGGACAGGGAGTGAAGGCTACACCTTC
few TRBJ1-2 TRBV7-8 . CASSLTPVPAYGYTF TGTGCCAGCAGCTTAACTCCGGTCCCCGCCTATGGCTACACCTTC
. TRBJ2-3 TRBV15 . CATSPGGSSLTDTQYF TGTGCCACCAGCCCCGGAGGCTCCAGTCTCACAGATACGCAGTATTTT
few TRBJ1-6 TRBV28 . CASSFEGVGNSPLHF TGTGCCAGCAGTTTTGAGGGGGTGGGGAATTCACCCCTCCACTTT
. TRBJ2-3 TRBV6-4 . CASSDSVRADTQYF TGTGCCAGCAGTGACTCTGTGCGAGCAGATACGCAGTATTTT
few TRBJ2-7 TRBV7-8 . CASSLGAVSYEQYF TGTGCCAGCAGCTTAGGAGCGGTCTCCTACGAGCAGTACTTC
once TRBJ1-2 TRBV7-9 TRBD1 CASSLVGQGNGYTF TGTGCCAGCAGCTTAGTAGGACAGGGGAATGGCTACACCTTC
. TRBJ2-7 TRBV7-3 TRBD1 CASSGFRGQEQYF TGTGCCAGCAGCGGGTTCAGGGGGCAAGAGCAGTACTTC
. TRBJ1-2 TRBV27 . CASSFNDFVGYTF TGTGCCAGCAGTTTTAACGACTTCGTGGGCTACACCTTC
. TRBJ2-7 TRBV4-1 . CASSQDYPASGSYEQYF TGCGCCAGCAGCCAAGATTATCCAGCCTCAGGGTCCTACGAGCAGTACTTC
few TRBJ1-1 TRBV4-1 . CASRIQEQGVTEAFF TGCGCCAGCAGAATTCAAGAACAGGGTGTCACTGAAGCTTTCTTT
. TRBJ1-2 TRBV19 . CASSISQNYGYTF TGTGCCAGTAGTATAAGTCAGAACTATGGCTACACCTTC
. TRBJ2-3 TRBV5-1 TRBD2 CASSLASAGEATDTQYF TGCGCCAGCAGCTTGGCCAGCGCGGGGGAGGCCACAGATACGCAGTATTTT
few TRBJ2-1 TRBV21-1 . CASSKKGTAYNEQFF TGTGCCAGCAGCAAAAAGGGGACAGCCTACAATGAGCAGTTCTTC
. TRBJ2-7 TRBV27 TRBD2 CASSHASGGYEQYF TGTGCCAGCAGTCACGCTAGCGGGGGTTACGAGCAGTACTTC
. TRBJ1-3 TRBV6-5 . CASSYSRLSSGNTIYF TGTGCCAGCAGTTACTCGCGGTTAAGCTCTGGAAACACCATATATTTT
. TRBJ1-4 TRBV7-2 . CASSLGGDSNEKLFF TGTGCCAGCAGCTTAGGCGGGGACTCTAATGAAAAACTGTTTTTT
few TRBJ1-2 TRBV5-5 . CASSLTGEYGYTF TGTGCCAGCAGCTTGACAGGAGAATATGGCTACACCTTC
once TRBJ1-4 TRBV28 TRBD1 CASSPGTALNEKLFF TGTGCCAGCAGTCCCGGGACAGCCCTTAATGAAAAACTGTTTTTT
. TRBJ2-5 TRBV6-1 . CASSSQVPGGETQYF TGTGCCAGCAGTAGCCAGGTCCCCGGGGGAGAGACCCAGTACTTC
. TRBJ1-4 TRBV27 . CASSFYPGGEKLFF TGTGCCAGCAGTTTTTACCCCGGGGGTGAAAAACTGTTTTTT
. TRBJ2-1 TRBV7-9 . CASSLFDGGPNNEQFF TGTGCCAGCAGCTTATTCGACGGGGGGCCTAACAATGAGCAGTTCTTC